This TCR beta chain came from a study of shared clonotypes between healthy human individuals. Clones were read by immunoSEQ multiplex PCR, and TCRdb kept only the in-frame ones, dropping some. The data show about 2.2 million clones, about 93% seen once. General study findings and limits: Among donors, sharing of clonotypes was expected to be affected by sequencing depth.

Notes on this clone: What it binds is not known.

Trimming removed 0 bases from V and 1 base from J, with 12 bases in between. Germline loops: CDR1 GTSNPN, CDR2 SVGIG (reference sequence). The CDR3 sequence is 15 residues long. Positive CCR7 selection of CD45RO-negative cells yielded the naive CD8 cells, and terminally differentiated effector memory CD45RA+ cells were excluded. Sequencing used naive CD8+ T cells from PBMCs. V usage is TRBV30 and J usage is TRBJ2-5, with D maybe TRBD1 (6 bases). The origin of this receptor is a man between 18 and 29 years old in good health. Some clones in this sample may be carry-over from other donors' samples. CDR3 coding DNA: TGTGCCTGGAGTGTAAGCGACAGGCCCCAAGAGACCCAGTACTTC. Translation gives CAWSVSDRPQETQYF.